This record looks at one TCR beta chain sequence and its context. At one boundary the junction diverges from the germline segment, which might be a read error. This CDR3 contains 14 residues. Constant-region reverse primers amplified full-length variable regions, followed by semi-nested Nested Universal Primer A PCR. From the 5' RACE reads, TCRdb called clonotypes with MiXCR, one entry per CDR3 protein. The repertoire holds tens of thousands of distinct CDR3 sequences, with under 20% as singletons. Input material: naive CD4+ T cells sorted from blood. Subset in this sample: naive CD4+ T cells, CD4+CD45RA+CD25-. The clonotype comes from a female donor with breast cancer. The chain has TRBV12-3 or TRBV12-4 and TRBJ2-3; weak D call: TRBD2 (7 bases). CDR3 DNA: TGTGCCAGCAGCTTAGTCCCCCCGGGGGGCAAGCAGTATTTT. Protein: CASSLVPPGGKQYF.